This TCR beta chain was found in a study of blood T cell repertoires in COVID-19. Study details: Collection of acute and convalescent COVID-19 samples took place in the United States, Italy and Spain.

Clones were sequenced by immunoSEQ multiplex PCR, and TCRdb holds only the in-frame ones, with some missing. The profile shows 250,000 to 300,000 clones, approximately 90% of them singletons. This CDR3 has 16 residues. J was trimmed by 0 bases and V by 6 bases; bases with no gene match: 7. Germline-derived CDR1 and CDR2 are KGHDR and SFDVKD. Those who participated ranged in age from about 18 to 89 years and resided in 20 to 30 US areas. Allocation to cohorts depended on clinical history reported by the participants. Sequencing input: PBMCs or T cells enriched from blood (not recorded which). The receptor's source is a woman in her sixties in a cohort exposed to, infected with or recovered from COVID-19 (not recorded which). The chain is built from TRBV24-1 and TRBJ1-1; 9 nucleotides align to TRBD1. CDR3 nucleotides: TGTGCCACCAGTACCGGGACAGGGTTTTTGAACACTGAAGCTTTCTTT. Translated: CATSTGTGFLNTEAFF.